Listed below are T cell receptor beta chains from one sample, sequenced in a study of T cells in Graves' hyperthyroidism and ophthalmopathy. In TCRdb, the multiplex PCR reads were re-called with MiXCR into one record per CDR3 protein. In the table there are about 840,000 distinct CDR3 sequences, over 35% of which are singletons. Material for sequencing was blood. The receptors were gathered from a man between 18 and 29 years old with Graves' hyperthyroidism. The CDR3 runs from the conserved cysteine through the conserved F or W. A D gene is named only where the DNA matches it firmly. Size values are once, few and many counts, or a class for expanded clones, and some rows have none.

v_gene,abundance,j_gene,d_gene,CDR3nt,CDR3aa
TRBV2,.,TRBJ1-5,.,TGTGCCAGCAGTGAAACAGGGCAGGATAGCAATCAGCCCCAGCATTTT,CASSETGQDSNQPQHF
TRBV9,few,TRBJ2-2,.,TGTGCCAGCAGCTTCGATGGAGGGGCGAACACCGGGGAGCTGTTTTTT,CASSFDGGANTGELFF
TRBV11-2,.,TRBJ2-5,.,TGTGCCAGCAGCGACAGTTATCTTCGGGAGACCCAGTACTTC,CASSDSYLRETQYF
TRBV20-1,once,TRBJ1-2,.,TGCAGTGCTAGGGCGGGCGGCTACACCTTC,CSARAGGYTF
TRBV6-5,many,TRBJ2-7,.,TGTGCCAGCAGTTACGTCGGACGGTCCTACGAGCAGTACTTC,CASSYVGRSYEQYF
TRBV7-2,few,TRBJ2-7,.,TGTGCCAGCAGCCAAGATAAGCGGGTCTACGAGCAGTACTTC,CASSQDKRVYEQYF
TRBV3-1,.,TRBJ1-5,.,TGTGCCAGCAGCCAATTAGGGGTCATAAATCAGCCCCAGCATTTT,CASSQLGVINQPQHF
TRBV10-3,many,TRBJ2-6,.,TGTGCCATCAGTGGCCCGAGTTCTGGGGCCAACGTCCTGACTTTC,CAISGPSSGANVLTF
TRBV7-2,.,TRBJ2-2,.,TGTGCCAGCAGCTCATTTGGGGGGACCACCGGGGAGCTGTTTTTT,CASSSFGGTTGELFF
TRBV10-3,many,TRBJ1-6,TRBD1,TGTGCCATCAGTGCGGCCGGGACAGGGAATTCACCCCTCCACTTT,CAISAAGTGNSPLHF
TRBV24-1,many,TRBJ1-2,.,TGTGCCACCTCACCTGGACGGGCGGCTGACTACACCTTC,CATSPGRAADYTF
TRBV29-1,many,TRBJ1-3,.,TGCAGCGTTGAAGATCGTGGACACCCGAGCTCTGGAAACACCATATATTTT,CSVEDRGHPSSGNTIYF
TRBV6-1,.,TRBJ2-7,TRBD1,TGTGCCAGCAGCCCCTTTAACCGGGACAGGGACTACTTC,CASSPFNRDRDYF
TRBV7-8,many,TRBJ1-1,.,TGTGCCAGCAGCTTTCTCAACAGGGAAGTGGGGGCTTTCTTT,CASSFLNREVGAFF
TRBV7-2,.,TRBJ2-5,.,TGTGCCAGCAGCACAAAAGGGCTAATGGAGACCCAGTACTTC,CASSTKGLMETQYF
TRBV19,.,TRBJ1-5,.,TGTGCCAGTAGTATCGGGGGGCAGAGCAATCAGCCCCAGCATTTT,CASSIGGQSNQPQHF
TRBV12-3/TRBV12-4,many,TRBJ1-3,.,TGTGCCAGCAGTTCCGCAACGAACACCATATATTTT,CASSSATNTIYF
TRBV20-1,few,TRBJ1-1,.,TGCAGTGCCGAAATCGACACTGAAGCTTTCTTT,CSAEIDTEAFF
TRBV25-1,many,TRBJ2-7,.,TGTGCCAGCAATGAAGTCCACGAGCAGTACTTC,CASNEVHEQYF
TRBV6-5,few,TRBJ1-2,.,TGTGCCAGCAGTTACCTCGGACGTGCGGATGGCTACACCTTC,CASSYLGRADGYTF
TRBV29-1,.,TRBJ1-2,.,TGCAGCGTTGAAGATCGTAGCAGGGGTGGCTACACCTTC,CSVEDRSRGGYTF
TRBV7-2,many,TRBJ2-7,TRBD2,TGTGCCAGCAGCCTTAGCGGGTACTCCTACGAGCAGTACTTC,CASSLSGYSYEQYF